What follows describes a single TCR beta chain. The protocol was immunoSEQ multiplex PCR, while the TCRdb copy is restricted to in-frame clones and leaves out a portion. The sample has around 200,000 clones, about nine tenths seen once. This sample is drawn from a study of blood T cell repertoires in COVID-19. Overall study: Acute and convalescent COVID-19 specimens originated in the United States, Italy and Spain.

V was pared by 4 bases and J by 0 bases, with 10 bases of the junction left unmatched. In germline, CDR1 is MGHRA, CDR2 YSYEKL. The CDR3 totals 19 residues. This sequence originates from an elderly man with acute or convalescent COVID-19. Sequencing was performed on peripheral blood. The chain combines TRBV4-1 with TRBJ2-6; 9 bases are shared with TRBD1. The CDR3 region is CASSRPMATGGSGANVLTF. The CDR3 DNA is TGCGCCAGCAGCCGACCCATGGCGACAGGGGGCTCTGGGGCCAACGTCCTGACTTTC.